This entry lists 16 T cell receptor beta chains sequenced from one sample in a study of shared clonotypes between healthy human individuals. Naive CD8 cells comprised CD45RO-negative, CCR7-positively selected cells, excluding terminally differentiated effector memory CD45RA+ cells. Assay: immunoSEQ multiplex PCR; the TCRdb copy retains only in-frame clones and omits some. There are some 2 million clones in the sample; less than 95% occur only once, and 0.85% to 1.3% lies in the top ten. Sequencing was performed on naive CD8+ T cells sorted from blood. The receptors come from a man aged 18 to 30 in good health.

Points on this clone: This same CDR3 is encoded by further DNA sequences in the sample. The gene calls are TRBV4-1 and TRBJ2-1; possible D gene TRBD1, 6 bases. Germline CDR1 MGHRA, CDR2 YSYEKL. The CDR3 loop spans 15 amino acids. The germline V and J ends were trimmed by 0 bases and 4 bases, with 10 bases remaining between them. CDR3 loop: CASSQESGAYNEQFF. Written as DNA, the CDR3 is TGCGCCAGCAGCCAAGAGTCAGGGGCTTACAATGAGCAGTTCTTC.

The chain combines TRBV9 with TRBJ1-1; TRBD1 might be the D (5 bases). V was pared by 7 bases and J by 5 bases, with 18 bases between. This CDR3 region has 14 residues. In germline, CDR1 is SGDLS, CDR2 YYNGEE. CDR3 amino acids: CASGADRGGTEAFF. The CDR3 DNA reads TGTGCCAGCGGCGCAGACCGTGGGGGAACTGAAGCTTTCTTT.

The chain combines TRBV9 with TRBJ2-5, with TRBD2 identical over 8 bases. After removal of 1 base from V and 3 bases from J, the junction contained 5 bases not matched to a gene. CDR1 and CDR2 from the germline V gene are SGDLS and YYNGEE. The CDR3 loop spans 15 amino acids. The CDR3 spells CASSVSKLAEETQYF. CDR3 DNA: TGTGCCAGCAGCGTAAGCAAACTAGCGGAAGAGACCCAGTACTTC.

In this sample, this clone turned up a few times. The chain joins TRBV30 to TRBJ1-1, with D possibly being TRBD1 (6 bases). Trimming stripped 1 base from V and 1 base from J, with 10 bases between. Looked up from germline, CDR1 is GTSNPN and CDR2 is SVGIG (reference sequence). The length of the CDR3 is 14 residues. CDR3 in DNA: TGTGCCTGGAGTGAGGGGGAGGGGAACACTGAAGCTTTCTTT. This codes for CAWSEGEGNTEAFF.

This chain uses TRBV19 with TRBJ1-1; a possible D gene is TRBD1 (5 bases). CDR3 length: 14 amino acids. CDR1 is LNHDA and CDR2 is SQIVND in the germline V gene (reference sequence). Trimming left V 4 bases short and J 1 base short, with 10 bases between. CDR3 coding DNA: TGTGCCAGTAGTACTGGGGGGACGAACACTGAAGCTTTCTTT. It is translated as CASSTGGTNTEAFF.

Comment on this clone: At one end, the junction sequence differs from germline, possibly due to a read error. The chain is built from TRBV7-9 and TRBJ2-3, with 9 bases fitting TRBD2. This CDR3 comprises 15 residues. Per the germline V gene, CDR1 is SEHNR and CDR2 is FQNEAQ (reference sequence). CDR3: CASSIAGVGTDTQYF. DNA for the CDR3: TGTGCCAGCAGCATAGCGGGAGTGGGGACAGATACGCAGTATTTT.

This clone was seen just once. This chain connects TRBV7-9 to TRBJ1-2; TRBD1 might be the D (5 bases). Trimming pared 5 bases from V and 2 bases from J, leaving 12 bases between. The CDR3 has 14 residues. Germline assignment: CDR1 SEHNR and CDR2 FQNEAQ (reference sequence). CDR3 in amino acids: CASSQGDGNYGYTF. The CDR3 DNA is TGTGCCAGCAGCCAAGGGGACGGGAACTATGGCTACACCTTC. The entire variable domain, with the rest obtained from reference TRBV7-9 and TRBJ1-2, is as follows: DTGVSQNPRHKITKRGQNVTFRCDPISEHNRLYWYRQTLGQGPEFLTYFQNEAQLEKSRLLSDRFSAERPKGSFSTLEIQRTEQGDSAMYLCASSQGDGNYGYTFGSGTRLTVV.

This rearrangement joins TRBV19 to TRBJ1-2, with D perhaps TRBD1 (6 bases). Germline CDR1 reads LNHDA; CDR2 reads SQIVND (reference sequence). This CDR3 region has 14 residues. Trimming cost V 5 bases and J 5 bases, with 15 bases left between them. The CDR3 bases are TGTGCCAGTAGTTTACAGGGATCCATATATGGCTACACCTTC. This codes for CASSLQGSIYGYTF.

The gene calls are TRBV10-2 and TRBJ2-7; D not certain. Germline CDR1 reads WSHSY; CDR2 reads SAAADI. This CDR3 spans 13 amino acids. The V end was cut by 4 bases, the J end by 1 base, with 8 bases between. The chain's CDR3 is CASSVRVSYEQYF. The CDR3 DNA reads TGCGCCAGCAGTGTAAGGGTTTCCTACGAGCAGTACTTC.

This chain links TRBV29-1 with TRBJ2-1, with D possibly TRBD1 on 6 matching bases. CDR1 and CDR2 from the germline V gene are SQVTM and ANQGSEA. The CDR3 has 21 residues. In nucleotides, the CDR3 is TGCAGGGGAGAACGGACAGTGGGGCTATTACGTGAAAAAGTACGATTCAATGAGCAGTTCTTC. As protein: CRGERTVGLLREKVRFNEQFF.

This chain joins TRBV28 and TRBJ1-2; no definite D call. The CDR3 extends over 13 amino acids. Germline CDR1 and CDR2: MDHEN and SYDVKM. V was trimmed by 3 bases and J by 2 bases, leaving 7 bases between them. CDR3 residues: CASSLTRNYGYTF. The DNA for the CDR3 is TGTGCCAGCAGTTTGACCAGGAACTATGGCTACACCTTC.

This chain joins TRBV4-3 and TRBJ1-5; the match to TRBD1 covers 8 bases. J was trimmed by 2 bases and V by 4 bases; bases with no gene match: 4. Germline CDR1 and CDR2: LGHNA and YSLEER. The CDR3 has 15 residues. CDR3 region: CASSPMTGGNQPQHF. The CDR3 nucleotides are TGCGCCAGCAGCCCCATGACAGGGGGCAATCAGCCCCAGCATTTT.

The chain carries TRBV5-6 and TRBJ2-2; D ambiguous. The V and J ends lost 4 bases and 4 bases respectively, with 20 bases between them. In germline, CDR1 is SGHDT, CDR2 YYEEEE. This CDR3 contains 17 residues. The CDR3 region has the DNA TGTGCCAGCAGCCGTCCTTATGTGGGCTGGGGCACCGGGGAGCTGTTTTTT. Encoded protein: CASSRPYVGWGTGELFF.

CDR3 in amino acids: CASSKGDNSPLHF. CDR3 sequence (DNA): TGCGCCAGCAGTAAAGGGGATAATTCACCCCTCCACTTT. V gene TRBV5-1 combines with J gene TRBJ1-6; possibly TRBD1 for D (5 bases). Germline loops: CDR1 SGHRS, CDR2 YFSETQ. The CDR3 consists of 13 residues. Trimming removed 5 bases from V and 5 bases from J, with 8 bases in between.

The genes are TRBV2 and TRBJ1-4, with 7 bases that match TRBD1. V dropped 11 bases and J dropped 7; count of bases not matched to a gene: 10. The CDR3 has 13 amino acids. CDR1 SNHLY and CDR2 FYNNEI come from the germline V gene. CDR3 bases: TGTGCCGAGGGACAGCCTACAGCTGAAAAACTGTTTTTT. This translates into CAEGQPTAEKLFF. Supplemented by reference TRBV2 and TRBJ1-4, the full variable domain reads EPEVTQTPSHQVTQMGQEVILRCVPISNHLYFYWYRQILGQKVEFLVSFYNNEISEKSEIFDDQFSVERPDGSNFTLKIRSTKLEDSAMYFCAEGQPTAEKLFFGSGTQLSVL.

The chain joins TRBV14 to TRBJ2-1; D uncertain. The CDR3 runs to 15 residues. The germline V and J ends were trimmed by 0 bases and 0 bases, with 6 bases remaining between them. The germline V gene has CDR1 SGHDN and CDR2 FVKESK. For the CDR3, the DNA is TGTGCCAGCAGCCAAGAACATATCTCCTACAATGAGCAGTTCTTC. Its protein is CASSQEHISYNEQFF.